Each of the 5 T cell receptor beta chains below was sequenced from the same sample in a study of cytomegalovirus exposure and HLA in healthy donors. With 60 Vbeta and 13 Jbeta primers, the PCR was carried out. Clones were read by immunoSEQ multiplex PCR, and TCRdb kept only the in-frame ones, dropping some. The data show about 170,000 clones, around three quarters seen once. The sequenced sample consisted of PBMCs. The receptors originated from a woman under 40 in good health and CMV-seropositive.

This clone was observed once. The V gene is TRBV5-1, the J gene TRBJ2-7; perhaps TRBD2 as D (5 bases). The CDR3 extends over 14 amino acids. CDR1 and CDR2 from the germline V gene are SGHRS and YFSETQ. V lost 1 base and J 5 bases, leaving 13 bases between the germline ends. CDR3 DNA sequence: TGCGCCAGCAGCTTGTCGGGGAACTTCCACGAGCAGTACTTC. This encodes CASSLSGNFHEQYF.

V is TRBV19 and J is TRBJ1-6; D is perhaps TRBD1 (6 bases). Deletions cut 10 bases from V and 5 bases from J, with 12 bases between. CDR1 and CDR2 from the germline V gene are LNHDA and SQIVND (reference sequence). The CDR3 length is 13 residues. CDR3 sequence (DNA): TGTGCCACACAAACAGGGAATAATTCACCCCTCCACTTT. As protein: CATQTGNNSPLHF.

The V call is TRBV9, the J call TRBJ1-1, with unresolved D. This CDR3 has 16 amino acids. CDR1 SGDLS and CDR2 YYNGEE come from the germline V gene. Deletions cut 3 bases from V and 0 bases from J, with 15 bases between. In nucleotides, the CDR3 is TGTGCCAGCAGCGCCCGGGCCGGGGTCATGAACACTGAAGCTTTCTTT. It codes for CASSARAGVMNTEAFF.

The chain is built from TRBV6-5 and TRBJ1-2; 9 bases are a match to TRBD1. Looked up from germline, CDR1 is MNHEY and CDR2 is SVGAGI. The CDR3 is 14 residues long. The V gene end was trimmed by 2 bases and the J gene end by 2 bases; junction bases not matched to a gene: 0. The CDR3 coding sequence is TGTGCCAGCAGTTACACAGGGGGCAACTATGGCTACACCTTC. This codes for CASSYTGGNYGYTF.

The chain employs TRBV2 and TRBJ2-7; 9 bases match TRBD2. The V and J ends lost 7 bases and 2 bases, in that order; junction bases with no gene match: 6. The V gene's germline CDR1 is SNHLY and CDR2 FYNNEI. The CDR3 is made up of 14 amino acids. The CDR3: CASNAGGITYEQYF. The CDR3, as DNA: TGTGCCAGCAATGCGGGGGGGATTACCTACGAGCAGTACTTC.